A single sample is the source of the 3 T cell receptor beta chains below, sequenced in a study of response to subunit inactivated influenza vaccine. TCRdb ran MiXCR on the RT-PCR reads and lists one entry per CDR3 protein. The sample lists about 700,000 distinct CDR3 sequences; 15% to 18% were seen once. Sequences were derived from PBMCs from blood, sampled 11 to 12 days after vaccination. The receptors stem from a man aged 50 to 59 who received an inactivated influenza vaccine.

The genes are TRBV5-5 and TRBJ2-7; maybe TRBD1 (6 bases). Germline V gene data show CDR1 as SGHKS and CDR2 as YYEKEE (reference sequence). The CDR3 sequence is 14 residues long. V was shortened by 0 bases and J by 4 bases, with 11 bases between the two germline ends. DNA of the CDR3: TGTGCCAGCAGCTTGGGGGGGCCGGGTTACGAGCAGTACTTC. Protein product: CASSLGGPGYEQYF. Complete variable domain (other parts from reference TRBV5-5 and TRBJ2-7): DAGVTQSPTHLIKTRGQQVTLRCSPISGHKSVSWYQQVLGQGPQFIFQYYEKEERGRGNFPDRFSARQFPNYSSELNVNALLLGDSALYLCASSLGGPGYEQYFGPGTRLTVT.

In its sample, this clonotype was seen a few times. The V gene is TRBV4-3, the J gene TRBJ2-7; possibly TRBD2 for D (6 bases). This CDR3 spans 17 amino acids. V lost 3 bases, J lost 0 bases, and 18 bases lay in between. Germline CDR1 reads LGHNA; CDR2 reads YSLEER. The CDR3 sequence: CASSHALGTLNSYEQYF. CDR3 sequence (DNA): TGCGCCAGCAGCCACGCCCTCGGGACTCTTAACTCCTACGAGCAGTACTTC.

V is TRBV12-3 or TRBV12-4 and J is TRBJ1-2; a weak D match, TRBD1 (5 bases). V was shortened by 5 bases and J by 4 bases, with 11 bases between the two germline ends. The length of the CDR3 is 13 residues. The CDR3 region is CASSATASYGYTF. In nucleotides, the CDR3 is TGTGCCAGCAGTGCGACAGCCTCCTATGGCTACACCTTC.